This entry lists 20 T cell receptor beta chains sequenced from one sample in a study of cytomegalovirus exposure and HLA in healthy donors. The data were produced by immunoSEQ multiplex PCR, yet TCRdb's version contains in-frame clones alone and is incomplete. The sample lists tens of thousands of clones, approximately 93% seen once, with about 3.6% in the top ten. Material: PBMCs. All receptors come from a woman aged 18-29 years in good health and CMV-seropositive.

This rearrangement joins TRBV28 to TRBJ1-2, with 7 bases matching TRBD1. Germline-derived CDR1 and CDR2 are MDHEN and SYDVKM. Trimming cost V 6 bases and J 4 bases; bases outside gene matches: 11. The CDR3 length is 15 residues. The CDR3 DNA follows: TGTGCCAGCAGCCCCCCGACAGGGCCCACCTATGGCTACACCTTC. Encoded protein: CASSPPTGPTYGYTF.

This clone was detected only once. The chain couples TRBV2 to TRBJ2-3; 12 bases map to TRBD2. The V gene's germline CDR1 is SNHLY and CDR2 FYNNEI. This CDR3 has 17 amino acids. J lost 3 bases, V lost 9 bases, and 13 bases had no gene match. The CDR3 DNA sequence: TGTGCCAGGAAACAGGGGGCTAGCGGGAGGGCGACAGATACGCAGTATTTT. Amino acids: CARKQGASGRATDTQYF.

V and J are TRBV4-2 and TRBJ2-5; TRBD2 is a possible D gene (6 bases). Germline V gene lookup returns CDR1 LGHNA and CDR2 YNFKEQ. V dropped 3 bases and J dropped 6 bases, with 17 bases sitting between them. The CDR3 covers 15 residues. CDR3 sequence: CASSQPLADEKTQYF. The CDR3 coding sequence is TGTGCCAGCAGCCAGCCCTTAGCGGATGAAAAGACCCAGTACTTC.

This sequence joins TRBV5-4 and TRBJ2-2, with 9 bases fitting TRBD2. The CDR3 length is 16 residues. Trimming removed 4 bases from V and 0 bases from J; junction bases left unmatched: 4. The germline V gene encodes CDR1 SGHNT and CDR2 YYREEE (reference sequence). CDR3 amino acids: CASSPQRGANTGELFF. In DNA, the CDR3 is TGTGCCAGCAGCCCACAGCGGGGGGCGAACACCGGGGAGCTGTTTTTT. Drawing the rest from reference TRBV5-4 and TRBJ2-2, the complete variable domain is ETGVTQSPTHLIKTRGQQVTLRCSSQSGHNTVSWYQQALGQGPQFIFQYYREEENGRGNFPPRFSGLQFPNYSSELNVNALELDDSALYLCASSPQRGANTGELFFGEGSRLTVL.

V is TRBV28 and J is TRBJ1-2; 9 bases fit TRBD1. V was pared by 1 base and J by 4 bases, with 1 base of the junction left unmatched. Germline V gives CDR1 MDHEN, CDR2 SYDVKM. CDR3 length: 14 residues. CDR3 DNA: TGTGCCAGCAGTTTATCGACAGGGGGCTATGGCTACACCTTC. Its translation: CASSLSTGGYGYTF.

This clone showed up just once. This chain uses TRBV2 with TRBJ1-1; D remains unclear. V gave up 6 bases and J gave up 10 bases, with 15 bases separating them. This CDR3 spans 12 amino acids. Germline CDR1 reads SNHLY; CDR2 reads FYNNEI. The CDR3 sequence: CASSPSLAPAFF. The CDR3 coding sequence is TGTGCCAGCAGCCCTTCCCTAGCCCCAGCTTTCTTT.

This clone was seen just once. The rearrangement uses TRBV6-6 and TRBJ2-6; D is unclear. Germline-derived CDR1 and CDR2 are MNHNY and SVGAGI (reference sequence). Between the trimmed V and J ends, which lost 2 bases and 4 bases, there was a span of 9 bases. The CDR3 is 15 residues long. In nucleotides, the CDR3 is TGTGCCAGCAGTTACCCCGGGTCGGGGGCCAACGTCCTGACTTTC. Its translation is CASSYPGSGANVLTF.

The chain couples TRBV4-1 to TRBJ1-5; 7 bases agree with TRBD1. The junction had 12 bases not matched to a gene; V was cut back by 5 bases and J by 5 bases. Germline V CDR1 and CDR2: MGHRA, YSYEKL. This CDR3 has 16 residues. The CDR3 here is CASSYNRDRIDQPQHF. CDR3 sequence (DNA): TGCGCCAGCAGCTATAACCGGGACAGAATAGATCAGCCCCAGCATTTT.

This chain connects TRBV6-5 to TRBJ2-5; the D gene is possibly TRBD2 (6 bases). CDR3 size: 14 residues. Germline V gene sequence: CDR1 MNHEY, CDR2 SVGAGI. V was shortened by 10 bases and J by 5 bases, with 20 bases between the two germline ends. CDR3 loop: CATAAGRRGETQYF. The CDR3 DNA sequence: TGTGCCACCGCTGCGGGACGGAGAGGGGAGACCCAGTACTTC.

As DNA, the CDR3 is TGTGCCAGCAGCTTTTCCGGGACAGGGTTAAGTAGAGTAGCTTTCTTT. Amino acids: CASSFSGTGLSRVAFF. The rearrangement links TRBV7-9 to TRBJ1-1; 9 bases are shared with TRBD1. With V trimmed by 3 bases and J by 10 bases, 15 bases remained unmatched. The germline V gene encodes CDR1 SEHNR and CDR2 FQNEAQ (reference sequence). The CDR3 sequence is 16 residues long.

The gene calls are TRBV19 and TRBJ1-2, with TRBD1 identical over 9 bases. The CDR3 loop spans 12 amino acids. Germline V gene sequence: CDR1 LNHDA, CDR2 SQIVND (reference sequence). Germline trimming cut 6 bases from V and 4 bases from J; bases unmatched to any gene: 0. The CDR3 here is CASRDRGYGYTF. CDR3 coding DNA: TGTGCCAGTAGGGACAGGGGCTATGGCTACACCTTC.

The V call is TRBV14, the J call TRBJ2-5, with D unclear. With 4 bases removed from V and 5 bases from J, the gap between germline ends came to 17 bases. CDR1 and CDR2 (germline): SGHDN, FVKESK. CDR3 length equals 15 residues. The CDR3 protein is CASSPSRRKAETQYF. The CDR3 DNA reads as TGTGCCAGCAGCCCGAGTCGTAGGAAAGCGGAGACCCAGTACTTC. Complete variable domain (other parts from reference TRBV14 and TRBJ2-5): EAGVTQFPSHSVIEKGQTVTLRCDPISGHDNLYWYRRVMGKEIKFLLHFVKESKQDESGMPNNRFLAERTGGTYSTLKVQPAELEDSGVYFCASSPSRRKAETQYFGPGTRLLVL.

This chain uses TRBV1 with TRBJ2-1; whether TRBD2, the table's D call, matches the DNA was not checked. TRBV1 is reported as a pseudogene. The CDR3 is 15 residues long. In DNA form, the CDR3 reads TGCACCAGCAGCCAGAGCGGGAGCTCCTACAATGAGCAGTTCTTC. Its protein is CTSSQSGSSYNEQFF.

CDR3 in amino acids: CARGQGDTGELFF. For the CDR3, the DNA is TGCGCCAGGGGACAGGGTGACACCGGGGAGCTGTTTTTT. The chain is built from TRBV10-1 and TRBJ2-2; 9 bases line up with TRBD1. The CDR3 is 13 amino acids. The V gene's germline CDR1 is WNHNN and CDR2 SYGVQD (reference sequence). The V and J ends lost 9 bases and 3 bases, in that order; junction bases with no gene match: 2.

The chain combines TRBV7-2 with TRBJ1-1; 8 bases are shared with TRBD1. The V segment lost 3 bases and the J segment 6 bases; nucleotides outside the gene matches: 3. Germline V gene sequence: CDR1 SGHTA, CDR2 FQGNSA. The CDR3 is 13 amino acids. The DNA of the CDR3 is TGTGCCAGCAGCTTCTTACAGGGGGCTGAAGCTTTCTTT. Translation gives CASSFLQGAEAFF.

The chain recombines TRBV5-6 with TRBJ1-2, with 11 bases that match TRBD1. The V and J ends lost 4 bases and 8 bases, in that order; junction bases with no gene match: 4. Germline V lookup: CDR1 SGHDT, CDR2 YYEEEE. The CDR3 length is 13 residues. DNA for the CDR3: TGTGCCAGCAGCCTGGACAGGGGGCGAGGCTACACCTTC. Amino acid sequence: CASSLDRGRGYTF.

This clone was seen a single time. The chain links TRBV5-6 to TRBJ2-1, with 7 nucleotides matching TRBD2. This CDR3 has 17 residues. From germline, CDR1 is SGHDT and CDR2 YYEEEE. Trimming cost V 4 bases and J 4 bases; bases outside gene matches: 14. In DNA form, the CDR3 reads TGTGCCAGCAGCGGACGCGGGAGAGATGCTTTGTACAATGAGCAGTTCTTC. Translating it yields CASSGRGRDALYNEQFF.

Notes on this clone: This same CDR3 is encoded by further DNA sequences in the sample. This chain connects TRBV7-3 to TRBJ2-1; 11 bases fit TRBD2. V trimming: 2 bases; J trimming: 5 bases; junction bases outside the gene matches: 2. The CDR3 has 15 amino acids. CDR1 and CDR2 (germline): SGHTA, FQGTGA. CDR3 in DNA: TGTGCCAGCAGCTTATTAGCGGGAGGGAACAATGAGCAGTTCTTC. It encodes CASSLLAGGNNEQFF.

This sequence joins TRBV2 and TRBJ2-5, with no clear D. V lost 2 bases to trimming and J lost 3 bases, with 7 bases between them. The CDR3 spans 13 residues. Per germline, CDR1 SNHLY and CDR2 FYNNEI. CDR3 sequence (DNA): TGTGCCAGCAGTGAACGCCAGAAAGAGACCCAGTACTTC. Residues: CASSERQKETQYF.

The chain joins TRBV5-1 to TRBJ2-2; TRBD2 aligns across 8 bases. Germline assignment: CDR1 SGHRS and CDR2 YFSETQ. CDR3 size: 16 residues. V dropped 0 bases and J dropped 3; count of bases not matched to a gene: 4. The CDR3 DNA sequence: TGCGCCAGCAGCTTGGTCGGGGGGGCCTACACCGGGGAGCTGTTTTTT. Translated: CASSLVGGAYTGELFF.